One sample yielded the 5 T cell receptor beta chains listed below, sequenced in a study of T-cell memory formation after mild COVID-19. Each CDR3 protein is one row after TCRdb ran MiXCR on the 5' RACE reads. The table shows 110,000 to 150,000 distinct CDR3 sequences, with approximately 26% occurring only once. What was sequenced was PBMCs or a T cell subset sorted from them (not recorded which). The origin of the receptors is an adult woman who had mild COVID-19 (a few samples of this study predate the infection). Cell type and time point are not known.

This clonotype was detected a few times. The chain uses TRBV13 and TRBJ2-1; 7 bases line up with TRBD2. After removal of 2 bases from V and 3 bases from J, the junction contained 4 bases not matched to a gene. Germline-derived CDR1 and CDR2 are PRHDT and FYEKMQ (reference sequence). The CDR3 extends over 15 amino acids. The CDR3 DNA is TGTGCCAGCAGCTTAAGACCGGGGGGCTACAATGAGCAGTTCTTC. The encoded protein is CASSLRPGGYNEQFF.

The genes are TRBV24-1 and TRBJ2-3; 7 bases are a match to TRBD1. With 3 bases clipped from V and 10 bases from J, the junction kept 3 bases outside the gene matches. The CDR3 has 12 residues. CDR1 KGHDR and CDR2 SFDVKD come from the germline V gene. The CDR3 here is CATSDPGTAQYF. The CDR3 nucleotides read TGTGCCACCAGTGATCCCGGGACAGCGCAGTATTTT.

The V and J genes are TRBV12-3 or TRBV12-4 and TRBJ2-2; D unresolved. V lost 7 bases, J lost 1 base, and 10 bases lay in between. The CDR3 spans 14 residues. CDR3 in amino acids: CASTPLGNTGELFF. CDR3 DNA sequence: TGTGCCAGCACCCCCCTTGGGAACACCGGGGAGCTGTTTTTT.

The chain uses TRBV11-1 and TRBJ2-1; 7 nucleotides line up with TRBD2. Germline trimming cut 5 bases from V and 7 bases from J; bases unmatched to any gene: 14. The CDR3 spans 16 residues. In germline, CDR1 is SGHAT, CDR2 FQDESV (reference sequence). As DNA, the CDR3 is TGTGCCAGCAGCGTACTAGCGAGCGGCCCCTTAAATGAGCAGTTCTTC. This sequence encodes CASSVLASGPLNEQFF.

The chain couples TRBV12-3 or TRBV12-4 to TRBJ2-3; weak D call: TRBD1 (6 bases). This CDR3 region has 15 residues. V lost 9 bases and J lost 1, with 17 bases in between. DNA for the CDR3: TGTGCCAGTGGTGGGGGCGCCCCACGCACAGATACGCAGTATTTT. Encoded protein: CASGGGAPRTDTQYF.